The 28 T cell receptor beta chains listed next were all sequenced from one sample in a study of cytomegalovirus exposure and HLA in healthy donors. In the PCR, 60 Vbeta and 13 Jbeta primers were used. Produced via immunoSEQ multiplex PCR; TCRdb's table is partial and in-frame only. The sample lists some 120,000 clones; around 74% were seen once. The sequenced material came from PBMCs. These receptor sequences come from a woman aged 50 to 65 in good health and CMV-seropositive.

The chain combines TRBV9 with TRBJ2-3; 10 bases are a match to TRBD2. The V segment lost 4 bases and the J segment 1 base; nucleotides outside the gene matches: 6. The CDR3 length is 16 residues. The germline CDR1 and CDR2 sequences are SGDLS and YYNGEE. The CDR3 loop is CASSFSGTSGTDTQYF. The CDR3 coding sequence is TGTGCCAGCAGCTTTTCCGGGACTAGCGGCACAGATACGCAGTATTTT.

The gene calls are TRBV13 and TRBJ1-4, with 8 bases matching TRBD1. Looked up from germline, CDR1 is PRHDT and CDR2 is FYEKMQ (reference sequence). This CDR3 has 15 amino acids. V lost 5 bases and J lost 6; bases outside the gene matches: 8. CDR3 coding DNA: TGTGCCAGCAGCGATACAGGGGGTTTGGATGAAAAACTGTTTTTT. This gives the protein CASSDTGGLDEKLFF. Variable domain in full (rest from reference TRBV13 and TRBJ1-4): AAGVIQSPRHLIKEKRETATLKCYPIPRHDTVYWYQQGPGQDPQFLISFYEKMQSDKGSIPDRFSAQQFSDYHSELNMSSLELGDSALYFCASSDTGGLDEKLFFGSGTQLSVL.

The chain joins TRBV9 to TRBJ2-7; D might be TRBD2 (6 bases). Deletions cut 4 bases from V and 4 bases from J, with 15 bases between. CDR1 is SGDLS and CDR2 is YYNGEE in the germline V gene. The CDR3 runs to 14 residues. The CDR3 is CASSRRDVSYEQYF. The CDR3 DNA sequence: TGTGCCAGCAGCAGGAGGGACGTCTCGTACGAGCAGTACTTC.

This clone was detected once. DNA for the CDR3: TGCGCCAGCGGGGACAGGGCGGGCAATGAGCAGTTCTTC. Translated, it gives CASGDRAGNEQFF. The chain is built from TRBV4-1 and TRBJ2-1, with 9 bases matching TRBD1. This CDR3 spans 13 amino acids. In germline, CDR1 is MGHRA, CDR2 YSYEKL. V shed 8 bases and J 6 bases; nucleotides not matched to a gene: 5.

The DNA for the CDR3 is TGTGCCAGCAGCCCTGGACAGGGCGGTATGAATGAGCAGTTCTTC. Encoded protein: CASSPGQGGMNEQFF. The chain carries TRBV7-3 and TRBJ2-1; 8 bases map to TRBD1. The V segment lost 5 bases and the J segment 7 bases; nucleotides outside the gene matches: 10. The germline CDR1 and CDR2 sequences are SGHTA and FQGTGA. The CDR3 is 15 residues long.

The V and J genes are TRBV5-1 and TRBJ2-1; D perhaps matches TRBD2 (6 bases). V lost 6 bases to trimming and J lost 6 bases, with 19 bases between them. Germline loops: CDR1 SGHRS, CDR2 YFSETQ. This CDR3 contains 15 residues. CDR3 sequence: CASTPGVGGINEQFF. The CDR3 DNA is TGCGCCAGCACCCCGGGGGTGGGCGGTATCAATGAGCAGTTCTTC.

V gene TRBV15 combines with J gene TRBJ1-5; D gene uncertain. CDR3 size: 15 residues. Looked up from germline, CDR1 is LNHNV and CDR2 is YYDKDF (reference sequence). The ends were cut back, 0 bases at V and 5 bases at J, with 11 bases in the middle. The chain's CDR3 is CATSRDSPYDQPQHF. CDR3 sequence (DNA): TGTGCCACCAGCAGAGATTCCCCGTATGATCAGCCCCAGCATTTT.

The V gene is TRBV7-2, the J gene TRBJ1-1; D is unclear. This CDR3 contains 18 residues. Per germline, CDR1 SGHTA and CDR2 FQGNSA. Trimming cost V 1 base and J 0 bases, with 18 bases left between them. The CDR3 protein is CASSLDDLFGVMNTEAFF. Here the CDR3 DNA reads TGTGCCAGCAGCTTAGACGATCTTTTCGGGGTCATGAACACTGAAGCTTTCTTT. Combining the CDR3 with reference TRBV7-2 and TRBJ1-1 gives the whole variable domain GAGVSQSPSNKVTEKGKDVELRCDPISGHTALYWYRQSLGQGLEFLIYFQGNSAPDKSGLPSDRFSAERTGGSVSTLTIQRTQQEDSAVYLCASSLDDLFGVMNTEAFFGQGTRLTVV.

Here the CDR3 reads CASSEGQRLNYGYTF. In DNA, the CDR3 is TGTGCCAGCAGCGAGGGACAGCGACTGAACTATGGCTACACCTTC. This chain joins TRBV13 and TRBJ1-2; 7 nucleotides line up with TRBD1. This CDR3 comprises 15 residues. Germline trimming cut 5 bases from V and 2 bases from J; bases unmatched to any gene: 8. The germline V gene encodes CDR1 PRHDT and CDR2 FYEKMQ (reference sequence).

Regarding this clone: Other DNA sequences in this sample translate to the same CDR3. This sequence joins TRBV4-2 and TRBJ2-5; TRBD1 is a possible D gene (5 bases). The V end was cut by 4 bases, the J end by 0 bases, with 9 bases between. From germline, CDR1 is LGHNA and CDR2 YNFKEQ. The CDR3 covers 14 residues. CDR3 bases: TGTGCCAGCAGCCCCACAGGAGACCAAGAGACCCAGTACTTC. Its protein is CASSPTGDQETQYF.

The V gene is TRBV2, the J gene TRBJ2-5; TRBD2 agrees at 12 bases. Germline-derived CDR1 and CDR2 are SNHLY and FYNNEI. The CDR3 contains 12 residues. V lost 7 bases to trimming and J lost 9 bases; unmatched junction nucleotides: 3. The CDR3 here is CASTLAGGAQYF. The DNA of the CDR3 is TGTGCCAGCACCCTAGCGGGGGGGGCCCAGTACTTC.

The CDR3: CASSLAGQNTGELFF. CDR3 in DNA: TGCGCCAGCAGCTTGGCGGGACAGAACACCGGGGAGCTGTTTTTT. J is TRBJ2-2 and V is TRBV5-1; a weak D match, TRBD1 (6 bases). Germline V gene lookup returns CDR1 SGHRS and CDR2 YFSETQ. The length of the CDR3 is 15 residues. Trimming removed 0 bases at V and 1 base at J, with 7 bases between.

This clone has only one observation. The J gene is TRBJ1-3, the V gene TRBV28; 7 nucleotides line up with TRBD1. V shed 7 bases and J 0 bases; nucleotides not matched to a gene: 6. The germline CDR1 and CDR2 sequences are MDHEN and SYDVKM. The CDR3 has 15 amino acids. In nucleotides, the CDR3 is TGTGCCAGCAACTTTGGGACAGCCTCTGGAAACACCATATATTTT. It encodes CASNFGTASGNTIYF. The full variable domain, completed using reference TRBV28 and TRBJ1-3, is DVKVTQSSRYLVKRTGEKVFLECVQDMDHENMFWYRQDPGLGLRLIYFSYDVKMKEKGDIPEGYSVSREKKERFSLILESASTNQTSMYLCASNFGTASGNTIYFGEGSWLTVV.

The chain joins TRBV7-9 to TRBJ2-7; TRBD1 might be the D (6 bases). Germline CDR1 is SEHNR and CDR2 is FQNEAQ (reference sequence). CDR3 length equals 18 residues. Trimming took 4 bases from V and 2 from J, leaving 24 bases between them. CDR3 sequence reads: CASSSSILARDKTYEQYF. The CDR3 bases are TGTGCCAGCAGCTCTTCAATACTTGCCCGGGACAAGACCTACGAGCAGTACTTC.

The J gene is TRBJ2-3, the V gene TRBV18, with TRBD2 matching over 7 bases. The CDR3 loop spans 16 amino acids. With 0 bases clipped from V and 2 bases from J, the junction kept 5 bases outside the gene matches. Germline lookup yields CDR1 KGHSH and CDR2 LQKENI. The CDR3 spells CASSPPGLPFTDTQYF. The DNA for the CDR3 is TGTGCCAGCTCACCACCGGGACTACCCTTCACAGATACGCAGTATTTT.

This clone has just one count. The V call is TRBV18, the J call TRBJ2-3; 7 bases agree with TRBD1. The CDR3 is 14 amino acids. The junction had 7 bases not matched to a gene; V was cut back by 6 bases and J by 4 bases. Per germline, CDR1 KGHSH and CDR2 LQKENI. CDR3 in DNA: TGTGCCAGCTCGGACAGGTCTGTCGCAGATACGCAGTATTTT. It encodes CASSDRSVADTQYF.

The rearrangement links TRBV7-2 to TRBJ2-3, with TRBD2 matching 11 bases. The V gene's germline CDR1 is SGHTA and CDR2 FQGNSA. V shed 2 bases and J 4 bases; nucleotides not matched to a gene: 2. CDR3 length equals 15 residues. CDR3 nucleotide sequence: TGTGCCAGCAGCTTAACTAGCGGGGGTCCAGATACGCAGTATTTT. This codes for CASSLTSGGPDTQYF.

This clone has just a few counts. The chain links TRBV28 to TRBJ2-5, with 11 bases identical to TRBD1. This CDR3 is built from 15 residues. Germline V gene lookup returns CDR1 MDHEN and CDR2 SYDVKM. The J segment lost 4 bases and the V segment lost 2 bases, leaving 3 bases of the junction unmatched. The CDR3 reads CASSLGTGGGETQYF. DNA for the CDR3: TGTGCCAGCAGTTTAGGGACAGGGGGGGGAGAGACCCAGTACTTC.

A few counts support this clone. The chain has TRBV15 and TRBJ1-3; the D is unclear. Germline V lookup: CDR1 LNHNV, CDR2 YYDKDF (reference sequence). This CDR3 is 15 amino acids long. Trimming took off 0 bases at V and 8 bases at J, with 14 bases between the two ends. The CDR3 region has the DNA TGTGCCACCAGCAGAGATCGGACTGCATTTGACACCATATATTTT. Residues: CATSRDRTAFDTIYF.

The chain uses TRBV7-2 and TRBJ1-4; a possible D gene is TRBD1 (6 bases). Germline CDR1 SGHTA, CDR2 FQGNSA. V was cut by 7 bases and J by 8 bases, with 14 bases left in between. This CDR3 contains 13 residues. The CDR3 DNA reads TGTGCCAGCACCATTGCGAGGGGGGAAAAACTGTTTTTT. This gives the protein CASTIARGEKLFF.

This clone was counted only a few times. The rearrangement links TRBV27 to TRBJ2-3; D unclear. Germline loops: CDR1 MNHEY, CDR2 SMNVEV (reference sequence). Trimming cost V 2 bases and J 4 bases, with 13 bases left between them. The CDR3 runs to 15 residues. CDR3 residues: CASSLGALNSDTQYF. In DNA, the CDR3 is TGTGCCAGCAGTTTAGGAGCGTTGAACTCAGATACGCAGTATTTT.

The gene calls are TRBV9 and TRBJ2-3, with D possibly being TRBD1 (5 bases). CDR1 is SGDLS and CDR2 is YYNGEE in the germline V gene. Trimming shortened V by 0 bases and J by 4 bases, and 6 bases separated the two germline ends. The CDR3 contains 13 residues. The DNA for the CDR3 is TGTGCCAGCAGCGTAGCAGGGTCAGATACGCAGTATTTT. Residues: CASSVAGSDTQYF.

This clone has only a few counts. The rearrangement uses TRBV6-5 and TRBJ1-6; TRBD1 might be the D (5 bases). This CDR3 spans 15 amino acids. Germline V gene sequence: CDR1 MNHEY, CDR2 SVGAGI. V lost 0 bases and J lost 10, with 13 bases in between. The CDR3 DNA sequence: TGTGCCAGCAGTTACTCCGCCGGGGAGGGGTCACCCCTCCACTTT. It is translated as CASSYSAGEGSPLHF.

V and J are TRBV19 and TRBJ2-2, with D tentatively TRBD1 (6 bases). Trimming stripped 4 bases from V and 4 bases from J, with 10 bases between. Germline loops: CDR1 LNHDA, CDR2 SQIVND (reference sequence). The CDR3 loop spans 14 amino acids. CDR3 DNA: TGTGCCAGTAGTACGGGACAAAGCACCGGGGAGCTGTTTTTT. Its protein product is CASSTGQSTGELFF. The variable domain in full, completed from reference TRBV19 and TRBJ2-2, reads DGGITQSPKYLFRKEGQNVTLSCEQNLNHDAMYWYRQDPGQGLRLIYYSQIVNDFQKGDIAEGYSVSREKKESFPLTVTSAQKNPTAFYLCASSTGQSTGELFFGEGSRLTVL.

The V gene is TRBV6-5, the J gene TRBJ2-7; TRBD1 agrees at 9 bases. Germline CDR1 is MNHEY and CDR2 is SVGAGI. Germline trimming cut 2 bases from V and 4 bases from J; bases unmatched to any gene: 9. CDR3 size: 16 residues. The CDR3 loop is CASSYGWDRVKYEQYF. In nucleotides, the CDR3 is TGTGCCAGCAGTTACGGGTGGGACAGGGTTAAGTACGAGCAGTACTTC.

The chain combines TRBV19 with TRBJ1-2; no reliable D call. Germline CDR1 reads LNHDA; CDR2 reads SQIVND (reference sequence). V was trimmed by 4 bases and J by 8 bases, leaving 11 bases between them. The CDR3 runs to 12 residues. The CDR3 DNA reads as TGTGCCAGTAGTACGATGGCGGGAGGCTACACCTTC. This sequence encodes CASSTMAGGYTF.

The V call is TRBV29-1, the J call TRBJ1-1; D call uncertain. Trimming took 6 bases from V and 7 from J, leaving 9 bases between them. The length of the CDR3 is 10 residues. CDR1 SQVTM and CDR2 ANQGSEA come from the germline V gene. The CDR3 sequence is CSVGALEAFF. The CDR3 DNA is TGCAGCGTGGGAGCCCTTGAAGCTTTCTTT.

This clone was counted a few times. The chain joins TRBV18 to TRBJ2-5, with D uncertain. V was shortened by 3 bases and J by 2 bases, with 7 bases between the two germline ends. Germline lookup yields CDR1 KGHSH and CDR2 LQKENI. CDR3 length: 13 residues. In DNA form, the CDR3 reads TGTGCCAGCTCACCTTATGTTCAAGAGACCCAGTACTTC. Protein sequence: CASSPYVQETQYF.